The rows below give T cell receptor beta chains drawn from one sample of a study of blood T cell repertoires in COVID-19. Measured with immunoSEQ multiplex PCR; TCRdb has only the in-frame clones, and not every one. The table has 95,000 or so clones, approximately 84% seen once. The sample comprised peripheral blood. The receptors were gathered from a human donor in a cohort sampled during active COVID-19. The CDR3 runs from the conserved cysteine through the conserved F or W. The D gene is left open where the match is weak. Not all rows give a size; the values are once, few, many and, for expanded clones, a class.

abundance: -
v_gene: TRBV5-8
d_gene: TRBD1
j_gene: TRBJ2-7
CDR3nt: TGTGCCAGCAGCTCGATACAGGGGTTGCTACACGAGCAGTACTTC
CDR3aa: CASSSIQGLLHEQYF

abundance: once
v_gene: TRBV6-5
d_gene: -
j_gene: TRBJ2-5
CDR3nt: TGTGCCAGCAGACGGGACTCTGAGGGGACCCAGTACTTC
CDR3aa: CASRRDSEGTQYF

abundance: -
v_gene: TRBV2
d_gene: -
j_gene: TRBJ1-5
CDR3nt: TGTGCCAGCAGTGAACAATCCAACGTGCAGGGGCCCCAGCATTTT
CDR3aa: CASSEQSNVQGPQHF

abundance: -
v_gene: TRBV4-1
d_gene: TRBD2
j_gene: TRBJ2-3
CDR3nt: TGCGCCAGCAGCCATTCAGGACTAGCGGGAGGGCCAGATACGCAGTATTTT
CDR3aa: CASSHSGLAGGPDTQYF

abundance: -
v_gene: TRBV3-1/TRBV3-2
d_gene: TRBD1
j_gene: TRBJ1-2
CDR3nt: TGTGCCAGCAGCCATCGTGACAGGGCGGACTATGGCTACACCTTC
CDR3aa: CASSHRDRADYGYTF

abundance: -
v_gene: TRBV6-5
d_gene: -
j_gene: TRBJ1-2
CDR3nt: TGTGCCAGCAGGCGCTCCGGCGAGACTTATGGCTACACCTTC
CDR3aa: CASRRSGETYGYTF

abundance: -
v_gene: TRBV27
d_gene: TRBD1
j_gene: TRBJ2-7
CDR3nt: TGTGCCAGCAGGAGGGGGCCGCCGCCGCTCGAGCAGTACTTC
CDR3aa: CASRRGPPPLEQYF

abundance: -
v_gene: TRBV23-1
d_gene: -
j_gene: TRBJ2-5
CDR3nt: TGCGCCAGCAGGTTCTTGGAGACCCAGTACTTC
CDR3aa: CASRFLETQYF

abundance: -
v_gene: TRBV6-5
d_gene: -
j_gene: TRBJ1-4
CDR3nt: TGTGCCAGCAGCCCAGGGCTGACAACTAATGAAAAACTGTTTTTT
CDR3aa: CASSPGLTTNEKLFF

abundance: -
v_gene: TRBV2
d_gene: -
j_gene: TRBJ2-5
CDR3nt: TGTGCCAGCAGTGAAATCGGGATGGAGACCCAGTACTTC
CDR3aa: CASSEIGMETQYF

abundance: -
v_gene: TRBV2
d_gene: TRBD1
j_gene: TRBJ1-6
CDR3nt: TGTGCCAGCAAGACGGGACAGGGTGGAAATTCACCCCTCCACTTT
CDR3aa: CASKTGQGGNSPLHF

abundance: -
v_gene: TRBV18
d_gene: -
j_gene: TRBJ1-1
CDR3nt: TGTGCCAGCTCACCTGGGGCCCCAAGAGGAAACACTGAAGCTTTCTTT
CDR3aa: CASSPGAPRGNTEAFF

abundance: once
v_gene: TRBV20-1
d_gene: -
j_gene: TRBJ1-2
CDR3nt: TGCAGTACAGCAGGGAATAAAGGCTACACCTTC
CDR3aa: CSTAGNKGYTF

abundance: -
v_gene: TRBV7-2
d_gene: TRBD1
j_gene: TRBJ1-3
CDR3nt: TGTGCCAGCAGCTTAGTCCCTCAGGGGGCGCTTGGAAACACCATATATTTT
CDR3aa: CASSLVPQGALGNTIYF

abundance: once
v_gene: TRBV10-3
d_gene: TRBD1
j_gene: TRBJ1-4
CDR3nt: TGTGCCATCAGTGCAGGGACAGGGGGCAATGAAAAACTGTTTTTT
CDR3aa: CAISAGTGGNEKLFF

abundance: once
v_gene: TRBV11-3
d_gene: -
j_gene: TRBJ2-7
CDR3nt: TGTGCCAGCAGCCCTCCCGGGACGGGGGACGAGCAGTACTTC
CDR3aa: CASSPPGTGDEQYF

abundance: -
v_gene: TRBV10-1
d_gene: TRBD1
j_gene: TRBJ2-7
CDR3nt: TGCGCCAGCAGCCCCGACAGGGCTTCCTACGAGCAGTACTTC
CDR3aa: CASSPDRASYEQYF

abundance: -
v_gene: TRBV29-1
d_gene: -
j_gene: TRBJ1-1
CDR3nt: TGCAGCTTAAGAAAAACAGGGAGAGGATTAAACACTGAAGCTTTCTTT
CDR3aa: CSLRKTGRGLNTEAFF

abundance: -
v_gene: TRBV23-1
d_gene: -
j_gene: TRBJ1-1
CDR3nt: TGCGCCAGCAGTCAATCGCGTAGGGGGAACACTGAAGCTTTCTTT
CDR3aa: CASSQSRRGNTEAFF

abundance: -
v_gene: TRBV6-6
d_gene: -
j_gene: TRBJ2-5
CDR3nt: TGTGCCAGCGGGGCGGTCCAAGAGACCCAGTACTTC
CDR3aa: CASGAVQETQYF

abundance: -
v_gene: TRBV2
d_gene: TRBD1
j_gene: TRBJ1-1
CDR3nt: TGTGCCAGCGTGCGGGGACAGGGGAATAGAGCTTTCTTT
CDR3aa: CASVRGQGNRAFF

abundance: -
v_gene: TRBV28
d_gene: -
j_gene: TRBJ2-1
CDR3nt: TGTGCCAGCAGTTTCCTCAGAGGAGAGCAGTTCTTC
CDR3aa: CASSFLRGEQFF

abundance: -
v_gene: TRBV27
d_gene: -
j_gene: TRBJ1-1
CDR3nt: TGTGCCAGCAGTTTCCGGGAGAACACTGAAGCTTTCTTT
CDR3aa: CASSFRENTEAFF

abundance: -
v_gene: TRBV5-1
d_gene: -
j_gene: TRBJ1-1
CDR3nt: TGCGCCAGCAGCCGGGACACTGAAGCTTTCTTT
CDR3aa: CASSRDTEAFF

abundance: -
v_gene: TRBV2
d_gene: TRBD2
j_gene: TRBJ2-1
CDR3nt: TGTGCCAGCACTCTACTAGCGGGAGGGCCTAATGAGCAGTTCTTC
CDR3aa: CASTLLAGGPNEQFF

abundance: -
v_gene: TRBV15
d_gene: -
j_gene: TRBJ2-7
CDR3nt: TGTGCCACCAGCAGAGATGCAGGGGCATCCTACGAGCAGTACTTC
CDR3aa: CATSRDAGASYEQYF

abundance: -
v_gene: TRBV15
d_gene: -
j_gene: TRBJ2-2
CDR3nt: TGTGCCACCAGCAGGGCTACCGGGGAGCTGTTTTTT
CDR3aa: CATSRATGELFF

abundance: -
v_gene: TRBV19
d_gene: -
j_gene: TRBJ2-2
CDR3nt: TGTGCCAGTAGTCCGGGACTTGGCACCGGGGAGCTGTTTTTT
CDR3aa: CASSPGLGTGELFF

abundance: -
v_gene: TRBV19
d_gene: -
j_gene: TRBJ2-7
CDR3nt: TGTGCCAGTAGTATAACTAGGCAGTCCTCCTACGAGCAGTACTTC
CDR3aa: CASSITRQSSYEQYF

abundance: -
v_gene: TRBV24-1
d_gene: -
j_gene: TRBJ2-2
CDR3nt: TGTGCCACCAGTGGCCTCTTAACTACCGGGGAGCTGTTTTTT
CDR3aa: CATSGLLTTGELFF

abundance: -
v_gene: TRBV3-1/TRBV3-2
d_gene: -
j_gene: TRBJ2-3
CDR3nt: TGTGCCAGCAGTTACCAACCCCAAACAGCGCAGTATTTT
CDR3aa: CASSYQPQTAQYF

abundance: once
v_gene: TRBV15
d_gene: -
j_gene: TRBJ2-7
CDR3nt: TGTGCCACCAGCAGAAAAATACAGGGTTACGAGCAGTACTTC
CDR3aa: CATSRKIQGYEQYF

abundance: -
v_gene: TRBV3-1/TRBV3-2
d_gene: TRBD1
j_gene: TRBJ2-1
CDR3nt: TGTGCCAGCAGCCAAGTTCGACAGGGAAGGTCCCTTTACAATGAGCAGTTCTTC
CDR3aa: CASSQVRQGRSLYNEQFF

abundance: -
v_gene: TRBV5-6
d_gene: -
j_gene: TRBJ2-7
CDR3nt: TGTGCCAGCAGCCCGACCGGGACTCGGAGGGCCAACGAGCAGTACTTC
CDR3aa: CASSPTGTRRANEQYF

abundance: -
v_gene: TRBV7-2
d_gene: TRBD2
j_gene: TRBJ2-7
CDR3nt: TGTGCCAGCAGTTACGGACTAGCGGGGGTTTACGAGCAGTACTTC
CDR3aa: CASSYGLAGVYEQYF

abundance: -
v_gene: TRBV7-6
d_gene: TRBD2
j_gene: TRBJ2-3
CDR3nt: TGTGCCAGCAGCCGTGGGACGGGGGGGAGCACAGATACGCAGTATTTT
CDR3aa: CASSRGTGGSTDTQYF

abundance: -
v_gene: TRBV18
d_gene: -
j_gene: TRBJ2-3
CDR3nt: TGTGCCAGCTCACGTTTTGCGCCGAAGGCGGCTAGTCTTGCAGATACGCAGTATTTT
CDR3aa: CASSRFAPKAASLADTQYF

abundance: -
v_gene: TRBV12-5
d_gene: TRBD1
j_gene: TRBJ2-1
CDR3nt: TGTGCTAGTGGTGTCTCCGGGACAGGGGGTTACGATGAGCAGTTCTTC
CDR3aa: CASGVSGTGGYDEQFF

abundance: few
v_gene: TRBV6-2/TRBV6-3
d_gene: -
j_gene: TRBJ1-1
CDR3nt: TGTGCCAGCAGTTCCCAGGGAATGAACACTGAAGCTTTCTTT
CDR3aa: CASSSQGMNTEAFF

abundance: -
v_gene: TRBV4-1
d_gene: TRBD2
j_gene: TRBJ2-3
CDR3nt: TGCGCCAGCAGCCAAGGACTAGCGGGGACGGATACGCAGTATTTT
CDR3aa: CASSQGLAGTDTQYF

abundance: -
v_gene: TRBV6-5
d_gene: -
j_gene: TRBJ1-5
CDR3nt: TGTGCCAGCAGTCGTCAGGGGCGTAATCAGCCCCAGCATTTT
CDR3aa: CASSRQGRNQPQHF

abundance: -
v_gene: TRBV6-5
d_gene: -
j_gene: TRBJ1-5
CDR3nt: TGTGCCAGCAGGGGGCGCGGGGATCAGCCCCAGCATTTT
CDR3aa: CASRGRGDQPQHF

abundance: -
v_gene: TRBV6-4
d_gene: -
j_gene: TRBJ2-2
CDR3nt: TGTGCCAGCAGTGCCGGGAGCTTTTCTACCGGGGAGCTGTTTTTT
CDR3aa: CASSAGSFSTGELFF

abundance: -
v_gene: TRBV27
d_gene: -
j_gene: TRBJ2-2
CDR3nt: TGTGCCAGCAGTTTGTTAATGGAGAGTCCCACCGGGGAGCTGTTTTTT
CDR3aa: CASSLLMESPTGELFF

abundance: -
v_gene: TRBV6-5
d_gene: TRBD2
j_gene: TRBJ2-1
CDR3nt: TGTGCCAGCGGCCTGACTAGCGGGGGCTACAATGAGCAGTTCTTC
CDR3aa: CASGLTSGGYNEQFF

abundance: -
v_gene: TRBV12-5
d_gene: TRBD1
j_gene: TRBJ1-3
CDR3nt: TGTGCTAGTGGTTTGGTGGTGGACAGGGGTGGAAACACCATATATTTT
CDR3aa: CASGLVVDRGGNTIYF

abundance: -
v_gene: TRBV5-6
d_gene: -
j_gene: TRBJ1-1
CDR3nt: TGTGCCAGCAGCTTGCGGGGGGCGATTCGTACTGAAGCTTTCTTT
CDR3aa: CASSLRGAIRTEAFF

abundance: -
v_gene: TRBV12-3/TRBV12-4
d_gene: -
j_gene: TRBJ2-5
CDR3nt: TGTGCCAGCAGCGGGTGGGAAGAGACCCAGTACTTC
CDR3aa: CASSGWEETQYF

abundance: few
v_gene: TRBV10-3
d_gene: TRBD1
j_gene: TRBJ1-2
CDR3nt: TGTGCCATCAAAAGGACAGGAGGGGACTATGGCTACACCTTC
CDR3aa: CAIKRTGGDYGYTF

abundance: -
v_gene: TRBV28
d_gene: -
j_gene: TRBJ2-7
CDR3nt: TGTGCCAGCGCTACTGGGCCTTACTACGAGCAGTACTTC
CDR3aa: CASATGPYYEQYF

abundance: -
v_gene: TRBV15
d_gene: TRBD1
j_gene: TRBJ2-7
CDR3nt: TGTGCCACCAGCAGGGGACAGGGGGCCTACGAGCAGTACTTC
CDR3aa: CATSRGQGAYEQYF

abundance: once
v_gene: TRBV9
d_gene: TRBD1
j_gene: TRBJ1-3
CDR3nt: TGTGCCAGCAGCGAGGAGGGGACAGTCTCTGGAAACACCATATATTTT
CDR3aa: CASSEEGTVSGNTIYF

abundance: -
v_gene: TRBV6-5
d_gene: TRBD1
j_gene: TRBJ1-1
CDR3nt: TGTGCCAGCAAACCGGGACAGAAGGGCACTGAAGCTTTCTTT
CDR3aa: CASKPGQKGTEAFF

abundance: -
v_gene: TRBV20-1
d_gene: -
j_gene: TRBJ2-5
CDR3nt: TGCAGTCTTAATCGGGAGACCCAGTACTTC
CDR3aa: CSLNRETQYF

abundance: -
v_gene: TRBV10-3
d_gene: TRBD1
j_gene: TRBJ1-6
CDR3nt: TGTGCCATCAGGACAGGGGTAGGATCACCCCTCCACTTT
CDR3aa: CAIRTGVGSPLHF

abundance: -
v_gene: TRBV5-8
d_gene: -
j_gene: TRBJ1-2
CDR3nt: TGTGCCAGCAGCCCTTGGACAGTTGACTATGGCTACACCTTC
CDR3aa: CASSPWTVDYGYTF

abundance: -
v_gene: TRBV3-1/TRBV3-2
d_gene: TRBD1
j_gene: TRBJ2-5
CDR3nt: TGTGCCAGCAGCTGGGACAGGGGCATAGGGACCCAGTACTTC
CDR3aa: CASSWDRGIGTQYF

abundance: -
v_gene: TRBV5-1
d_gene: TRBD1
j_gene: TRBJ1-2
CDR3nt: TGCGCCAGCAGCCTTCTTGCATCCGGGACAGAGAGGGGCTACACCTTC
CDR3aa: CASSLLASGTERGYTF

abundance: -
v_gene: TRBV3-1/TRBV3-2
d_gene: -
j_gene: TRBJ1-5
CDR3nt: TGTGCCAGCAGCCAAGCGTCAAGGGGCTCGATTAGCAATCAGCCCCAGCATTTT
CDR3aa: CASSQASRGSISNQPQHF